What follows is one T cell receptor (beta chain) and its context. The antigen is undetermined. Germline V gene sequence: CDR1 MNHNS, CDR2 SASEGT. The CDR3 is made up of 17 amino acids. The V end was cut by 0 bases, the J end by 0 bases, with 12 bases between. These data are taken from a study of Ad26.COV2.S vaccination and SARS-CoV-2 variants. Study-wide results and limits: Reportedly, after vaccination the spike-specific CD8+ and CD4+ T cell responses displayed substantial breadth. It was vaccine recipients, not placebo recipients, who had the higher spike-specific TCR breadth. People who got the vaccine or the placebo had similar non-spike TCR breadth. In TCR breadth and depth analyses, total T cell responses may have been underestimated.

The repertoire was sequenced with immunoSEQ multiplex PCR; TCRdb's copy has only in-frame clones and lacks some. Altogether about 180,000 clones are present, roughly nine tenths being singletons, with the ten largest covering 5% to 6.5%. This chain links TRBV6-1 with TRBJ2-1; D is possibly TRBD1 (5 bases). The sequence was collected from a human donor who had recovered from COVID-19. The input for sequencing was peripheral blood, taken after recovery from COVID-19. The CDR3 nucleotides are TGTGCCAGCAGTGAAGCGCTCAGGGCCAGCTCCTACAATGAGCAGTTCTTC. Translated, it gives CASSEALRASSYNEQFF.